The 7 T cell receptor beta chains given below trace back to one sample, sequenced in a study of T cell changes during pregnancy in multiple sclerosis. The protocol was immunoSEQ multiplex PCR, while the TCRdb copy is restricted to in-frame clones and leaves out a portion. The table records approximately 32,000 clones, approximately 89% of them present only once. Sequencing was performed on CD8+ T cells from peripheral blood mononuclear cells, taken in the first trimester of pregnancy. The source is a female donor with multiple sclerosis, enrolled in a pregnancy study.

The chain is built from TRBV4-2 and TRBJ2-5; the match to TRBD2 covers 9 bases. The end of the DNA fits TRBJ2-7 better, so the J call may be wrong. This CDR3 region has 17 residues. Germline V gene lookup returns CDR1 LGHNA and CDR2 YNFKEQ. The CDR3 is CASSQERVAGVSYEQYF. The CDR3 region has the DNA TGTGCCAGCAGCCAAGAAAGGGTAGCGGGAGTTTCCTACGAGCAGTACTTC.

CDR3 coding DNA: TGTGCCAGCAGCGTAGCTAAGGTCGCCAGGGCCGAACTTAACTCGAACACCGGGGAGCTGTTTTTT. Translated, it gives CASSVAKVARAELNSNTGELFF. The V call is TRBV9, the J call TRBJ2-2; D possibly corresponds to TRBD1 (5 bases). V lost 0 bases to trimming and J lost 0 bases, with 27 bases between them. The germline V gene encodes CDR1 SGDLS and CDR2 YYNGEE. The CDR3 runs 22 residues.

The V and J genes are TRBV7-9 and TRBJ2-1, with 9 nucleotides matching TRBD2. Germline V gene lookup returns CDR1 SEHNR and CDR2 FQNEAQ (reference sequence). The CDR3 is 14 residues long. J was trimmed by 5 bases and V by 4 bases; bases with no gene match: 3. The CDR3: CASSSTSGNNEQFF. For the CDR3, the DNA is TGTGCCAGCAGCTCGACTAGCGGAAACAATGAGCAGTTCTTC.

The chain has TRBV10-3 and TRBJ1-1, with D perhaps TRBD1 (5 bases). CDR1 is ENHRY and CDR2 is SYGVKD in the germline V gene. The CDR3 is 13 residues long. V was trimmed by 10 bases and J by 0 bases, leaving 12 bases between them. The CDR3 sequence: CANGEGLNTEAFF. The CDR3 nucleotides read TGTGCCAACGGGGAGGGGTTGAACACTGAAGCTTTCTTT.

The chain links TRBV13 to TRBJ2-7, with TRBD2 identical over 7 bases. The CDR3 runs 17 residues. Germline V gives CDR1 PRHDT, CDR2 FYEKMQ (reference sequence). V was pared by 0 bases and J by 6 bases, with 14 bases of the junction left unmatched. This CDR3 is CASSLGFVGGPGSEQYF. DNA for the CDR3: TGTGCCAGCAGCTTAGGATTTGTGGGAGGGCCAGGCTCCGAGCAGTACTTC.

The count of this clone is one. The rearrangement links TRBV11-2 to TRBJ2-1; 9 bases align to TRBD2. The junction had 18 bases not matched to a gene; V was cut back by 5 bases and J by 7 bases. CDR1 is SGHAT and CDR2 is FQNNGV in the germline V gene. The CDR3 runs 18 residues. Written as DNA, the CDR3 is TGTGCCAGCAGCAAGCCGTTTGGACTAGCGAAAGGGGGGAATGAGCAGTTCTTC. Its translation is CASSKPFGLAKGGNEQFF.

The chain recombines TRBV11-3 with TRBJ2-3; D unclear. Trimming stripped 5 bases from V and 2 bases from J, with 11 bases between. Germline V lookup: CDR1 SGHNT, CDR2 YENEEA. The CDR3 is 14 amino acids. DNA of the CDR3: TGTGCCAGCAGCCCCAGTACAAACACAGATACGCAGTATTTT. Translation: CASSPSTNTDTQYF.